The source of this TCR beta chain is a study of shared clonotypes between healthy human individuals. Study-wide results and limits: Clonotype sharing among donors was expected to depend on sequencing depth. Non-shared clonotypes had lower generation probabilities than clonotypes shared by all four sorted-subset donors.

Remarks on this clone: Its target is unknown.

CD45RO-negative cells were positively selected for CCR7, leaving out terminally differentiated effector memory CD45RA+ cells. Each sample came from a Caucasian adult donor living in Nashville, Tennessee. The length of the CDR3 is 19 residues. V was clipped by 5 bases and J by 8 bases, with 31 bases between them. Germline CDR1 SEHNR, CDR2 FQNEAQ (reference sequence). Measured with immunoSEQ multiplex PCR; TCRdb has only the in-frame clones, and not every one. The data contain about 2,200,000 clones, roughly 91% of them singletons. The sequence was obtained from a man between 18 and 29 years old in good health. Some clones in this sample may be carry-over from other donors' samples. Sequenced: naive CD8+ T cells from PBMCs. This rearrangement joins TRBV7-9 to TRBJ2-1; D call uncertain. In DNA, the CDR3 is TGTGCCAGCAGCCATCCCCCAGAAGACCTAATCCTTCCTCGTTATGAGCAGTTCTTC. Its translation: CASSHPPEDLILPRYEQFF.